This passage covers 28 T cell receptor beta chains from one sample sequenced in a study of patients and donors after allogeneic stem cell transplantation. Each CDR3 protein is one row after TCRdb ran MiXCR on the RT-PCR reads. Of over 150,000 distinct CDR3 sequences listed, roughly 30% are singletons. The source material was blood, either unsorted or a sorted T cell fraction (not recorded which). The receptors here all came from a human donor who was either an allogeneic HSCT recipient or a stem cell or donor lymphocyte infusion donor (not recorded which). It is not recorded whose cells these are; they may come from a transplant donor.

In this sample, this clonotype turned up a few times. The chain combines TRBV12-3 or TRBV12-4 with TRBJ1-1, with TRBD1 matching 8 bases. The ends lost 3 bases at V and 6 bases at J; junction bases unmatched: 3. This CDR3 spans 13 amino acids. This CDR3 is CASSFQGAAEAFF. The CDR3 DNA sequence: TGTGCCAGCAGTTTTCAGGGGGCGGCTGAAGCTTTCTTT.

The V call is TRBV12-3 or TRBV12-4, the J call TRBJ2-2; a possible D gene is TRBD1 (5 bases). The germline V and J ends were trimmed by 1 base and 1 base, with 7 bases remaining between them. There are 15 residues in the CDR3. The CDR3 DNA follows: TGTGCCAGCAGTTTAGACAGGAGGAACACCGGGGAGCTGTTTTTT. It yields the protein CASSLDRRNTGELFF.

The chain combines TRBV6-1 with TRBJ1-4; 7 bases are a match to TRBD1. V lost 6 bases and J lost 7; bases outside the gene matches: 8. CDR1 is MNHNS, CDR2 SASEGT, per germline. This CDR3 is 14 amino acids long. CDR3 sequence: CASRPTGQAEKLFF. In DNA, the CDR3 is TGTGCCAGCAGACCGACCGGACAGGCTGAAAAACTGTTTTTT.

This clonotype appeared many times. The V call is TRBV14, the J call TRBJ1-1; D might be TRBD1 (5 bases). CDR1 is SGHDN, CDR2 FVKESK, per germline. The CDR3 runs to 15 residues. Trimming stripped 6 bases from V and 4 bases from J, with 18 bases between. Here the CDR3 DNA reads TGTGCCAGCAGTCGTATCGGGGGAGGGAGCACTGAAGCTTTCTTT. This codes for CASSRIGGGSTEAFF.

The rearrangement joins TRBV27 to TRBJ2-2; 8 nucleotides line up with TRBD1. Per the germline V gene, CDR1 is MNHEY and CDR2 is SMNVEV (reference sequence). Unmatched junction bases numbered 9, after V lost 6 bases and J lost 0 bases. The CDR3 spans 17 residues. CDR3 nucleotide sequence: TGTGCCAGCAGACGCGGACAGGGAAGGGCGAACACCGGGGAGCTGTTTTTT. This gives the protein CASRRGQGRANTGELFF.

A few counts support this clonotype. This chain links TRBV7-9 with TRBJ1-1, with 10 bases aligning to TRBD1. Losses at the gene ends were 4 bases for V and 5 bases for J; bases not matched to a gene: 7. The CDR3 has 15 residues. Germline CDR1 is SEHNR and CDR2 is FQNEAQ (reference sequence). The CDR3 coding sequence is TGTGCCAGCAGCTCCGACAGGGGGCGTTGGACTGAAGCTTTCTTT. The encoded protein is CASSSDRGRWTEAFF. The full variable domain, rest sourced from reference TRBV7-9 and TRBJ1-1, is DTGVSQNPRHKITKRGQNVTFRCDPISEHNRLYWYRQTLGQGPEFLTYFQNEAQLEKSRLLSDRFSAERPKGSFSTLEIQRTEQGDSAMYLCASSSDRGRWTEAFFGQGTRLTVV.

This clonotype turned up a few times. The V gene is TRBV12-3 or TRBV12-4, the J gene TRBJ2-4, with 8 bases lining up with TRBD1. The CDR3 consists of 16 residues. V lost 6 bases to trimming and J lost 9 bases; unmatched junction nucleotides: 16. The CDR3 is CASSRPPTGAEAIQYF. The CDR3 bases are TGTGCCAGCAGCCGCCCCCCGACAGGGGCTGAGGCCATTCAGTACTTC.

There are a few counts of this clonotype. J is TRBJ2-3 and V is TRBV13; D remains ambiguous. The V end was cut by 6 bases, the J end by 2 bases, with 15 bases between. Germline V lookup: CDR1 PRHDT, CDR2 FYEKMQ (reference sequence). CDR3 size: 15 residues. CDR3 bases: TGTGCCAGCAGAGCGAATACGATCGCCACAGATACGCAGTATTTT. Its protein product is CASRANTIATDTQYF.

The gene calls are TRBV6-2 or TRBV6-3 and TRBJ1-1; D gene unclear. Deletions cut 4 bases from V and 9 bases from J, with 21 bases between. This CDR3 region has 15 residues. Per the germline V gene, CDR1 is MNHEY and CDR2 is SVGEGT. Here the CDR3 DNA reads TGTGCCAGCAGTTCTGGGTGGGCCCGCGGCCCCAAAGCTTTCTTT. Translation: CASSSGWARGPKAFF.

This clonotype came up a few times. Here the CDR3 DNA reads TGTGCCAGCAGCCCCTACAACAGGGCCTCCGGCTACACCTTC. The encoded protein is CASSPYNRASGYTF. This sequence joins TRBV7-2 and TRBJ1-2, with D maybe TRBD1 (6 bases). CDR1 SGHTA and CDR2 FQGNSA come from the germline V gene. This CDR3 has 14 amino acids. The V and J ends lost 5 bases and 8 bases respectively, with 18 bases between them.

In its sample, this clonotype was seen a few times. J is TRBJ1-5 and V is TRBV20-1; maybe TRBD1 (6 bases). The V end lost 3 bases, the J end lost 4 bases, and 10 bases lay between the germline ends. Germline V CDR1 and CDR2: DFQATT, SNEGSKA (reference sequence). The CDR3 is 13 residues long. DNA for the CDR3: TGCAGTGCTAGCTTACAGGGAAATCAGCCCCAGCATTTT. Its protein is CSASLQGNQPQHF.

The chain employs TRBV28 and TRBJ1-5; no clear D gene. The CDR3 has 15 residues. Germline-derived CDR1 and CDR2 are MDHEN and SYDVKM. V lost 6 bases and J lost 1, with 13 bases in between. Written as DNA, the CDR3 is TGTGCCAGCAGCATCTTCCCCGTAAGCAATCAGCCCCAGCATTTT. Translating gives CASSIFPVSNQPQHF.

V and J are TRBV5-5 and TRBJ1-2; D is possibly TRBD1 (6 bases). The CDR3 sequence is 15 residues long. The ends were cut back, 5 bases at V and 2 bases at J, with 16 bases in the middle. CDR1 and CDR2 from the germline V gene are SGHKS and YYEKEE (reference sequence). In DNA form, the CDR3 reads TGTGCCAGCAGGCCCGACCTAGGACAGAACTATGGCTACACCTTC. This gives the protein CASRPDLGQNYGYTF.

The chain has TRBV25-1 and TRBJ2-1, with D tentatively TRBD2 (6 bases). Germline V gene data show CDR1 as MGHDK and CDR2 as SYGVNS. The CDR3 has 15 amino acids. Deletions cut 2 bases from V and 4 bases from J, with 12 bases between. CDR3 DNA sequence: TGTGCCAGCAGTGAAGCGGGACGCTCTTACAATGAGCAGTTCTTC. Its translation: CASSEAGRSYNEQFF.

This clonotype was recorded a few times. The chain is built from TRBV4-3 and TRBJ2-3; D may be TRBD1 (6 bases). The CDR3 runs 15 residues. Between the trimmed V and J ends, which lost 0 bases and 2 bases, there was a span of 9 bases. Per the germline V gene, CDR1 is LGHNA and CDR2 is YSLEER. The CDR3 protein is CASSQEGAHTDTQYF. The CDR3 bases are TGCGCCAGCAGCCAAGAGGGGGCGCACACAGATACGCAGTATTTT.

The rearrangement uses TRBV27 and TRBJ2-7, with a possible D match to TRBD1 (6 bases). CDR3 size: 15 residues. Trimming shortened V by 3 bases and J by 4 bases, and 16 bases separated the two germline ends. Per the germline V gene, CDR1 is MNHEY and CDR2 is SMNVEV (reference sequence). CDR3 in DNA: TGTGCCAGCAGTTTCCTTAGCGACAGGCGGTACGAGCAGTACTTC. Translating it yields CASSFLSDRRYEQYF.

This clonotype was seen more than once but under ten times. The V and J genes are TRBV9 and TRBJ1-5; no clear D gene. This CDR3 region has 14 residues. V was pared by 6 bases and J by 3 bases, with 13 bases between. Germline CDR1 is SGDLS and CDR2 is YYNGEE. The CDR3 spells CASNDGNYNQPQHF. In DNA form, the CDR3 reads TGTGCCAGCAATGATGGGAACTACAATCAGCCCCAGCATTTT.

This clonotype turned up a few times. The chain combines TRBV20-1 with TRBJ2-1; TRBD1 matches 12 bases. Germline V lookup: CDR1 DFQATT, CDR2 SNEGSKA (reference sequence). Unmatched junction bases numbered 4, after V lost 3 bases and J lost 4 bases. The CDR3 has 15 residues. The CDR3 sequence: CSARGTGGSYNEQFF. The DNA of the CDR3 is TGCAGTGCTAGGGGGACAGGGGGCTCTTACAATGAGCAGTTCTTC.

The chain is built from TRBV7-9 and TRBJ1-1; D remains ambiguous. V gave up 1 base and J gave up 0 bases, with 6 bases separating them. The CDR3 covers 14 residues. CDR1 is SEHNR, CDR2 FQNEAQ, per germline (reference sequence). The CDR3 nucleotides read TGTGCCAGCAGCTTAGAACAGTTGAACACTGAAGCTTTCTTT. Translation gives CASSLEQLNTEAFF.

The chain joins TRBV19 to TRBJ2-2; D remains ambiguous. The CDR3 length is 13 residues. Germline V CDR1 and CDR2: LNHDA, SQIVND (reference sequence). Trimming cost V 2 bases and J 6 bases, with 7 bases left between them. The CDR3 loop reads CASSITRAGELFF. CDR3 nucleotides: TGTGCCAGTAGTATAACACGGGCCGGGGAGCTGTTTTTT.

The chain combines TRBV27 with TRBJ1-5; D is unresolved. Trimming stripped 2 bases from V and 9 bases from J, with 14 bases between. This CDR3 comprises 14 residues. The germline V gene encodes CDR1 MNHEY and CDR2 SMNVEV (reference sequence). DNA of the CDR3: TGTGCCAGCAGTTTAGTATACCCTAGATGGCCCCAGCATTTT. Protein: CASSLVYPRWPQHF.

This chain uses TRBV6-2 or TRBV6-3 with TRBJ2-1, with unresolved D. Germline CDR1 reads MNHEY; CDR2 reads SVGEGT. V shed 7 bases and J shed 11 bases, with 12 bases lying between them. The CDR3 has 11 residues. The CDR3 loop reads CASTQASKQFF. The DNA of the CDR3 is TGTGCCAGCACCCAGGCCAGTAAGCAGTTCTTC.

The sample holds a few counts of this clonotype. The J gene is TRBJ2-7, the V gene TRBV6-2 or TRBV6-3; D unclear. The germline gives CDR1 MNHEY, CDR2 SVGEGT. The CDR3 spans 11 residues. The V and J ends lost 5 bases and 4 bases respectively, with 6 bases between them. In DNA form, the CDR3 reads TGTGCCAGCAGTCAATCTTACGAGCAGTACTTC. Protein product: CASSQSYEQYF.

The chain employs TRBV20-1 and TRBJ2-1; D ambiguous. Trimming left V 6 bases short and J 0 bases short, with 12 bases between. CDR1 is DFQATT and CDR2 is SNEGSKA in the germline V gene (reference sequence). This CDR3 comprises 14 residues. CDR3 in amino acids: CSAPEVSSYNEQFF. CDR3 DNA sequence: TGCAGTGCCCCTGAGGTTAGCTCCTACAATGAGCAGTTCTTC.

In its sample, this clonotype was seen a few times. The chain carries TRBV29-1 and TRBJ1-2, with D unclear. Deletions cut 3 bases from V and 8 bases from J, with 7 bases between. Germline assignment: CDR1 SQVTM and CDR2 ANQGSEA. There are 10 residues in the CDR3. CDR3 loop: CSVEPSGYTF. In nucleotides, the CDR3 is TGCAGCGTTGAGCCCAGCGGCTACACCTTC. Drawing the rest from reference TRBV29-1 and TRBJ1-2, the complete variable domain is SAVISQKPSRDICQRGTSLTIQCQVDSQVTMMFWYRQQPGQSLTLIATANQGSEATYESGFVIDKFPISRPNLTFSTLTVSNMSPEDSSIYLCSVEPSGYTFGSGTRLTVV.

This clonotype was seen repeatedly, ten times or more. The chain carries TRBV11-2 and TRBJ2-5; TRBD2 aligns across 7 bases. Germline trimming cut 5 bases from V and 5 bases from J; bases unmatched to any gene: 8. The length of the CDR3 is 14 residues. Germline-derived CDR1 and CDR2 are SGHAT and FQNNGV. In DNA form, the CDR3 reads TGTGCCAGCAGCCCTGGACTAGATCGGGAGACCCAGTACTTC. It translates to CASSPGLDRETQYF. The whole variable domain, remainder taken from reference TRBV11-2 and TRBJ2-5, is EAGVAQSPRYKIIEKRQSVAFWCNPISGHATLYWYQQILGQGPKLLIQFQNNGVVDDSQLPKDRFSAERLKGVDSTLKIQPAKLEDSAVYLCASSPGLDRETQYFGPGTRLLVL.

This clonotype turned up a few times. This chain uses TRBV7-2 with TRBJ2-3; D gene unclear. The V gene lost 2 bases and the J gene lost 4 bases, with 7 bases spanning the gap. The CDR3 spans 13 residues. Germline CDR1 and CDR2: SGHTA and FQGNSA. The CDR3 spells CASSLRHADTQYF. In nucleotides, the CDR3 is TGTGCCAGCAGCTTAAGACACGCAGATACGCAGTATTTT.

The chain couples TRBV6-5 to TRBJ2-7; weak D call: TRBD2 (5 bases). The V gene lost 5 bases and the J gene lost 3 bases, with 11 bases spanning the gap. Germline CDR1 is MNHEY and CDR2 is SVGAGI. The CDR3 extends over 13 amino acids. This chain's CDR3 is CASSKGANYEQYF. In nucleotides, the CDR3 is TGTGCCAGCAGTAAGGGAGCCAACTACGAGCAGTACTTC.